What follows are 32 T cell receptor beta chains derived from one specimen sequenced in a study of blood T cell repertoires in COVID-19. Clones were read by immunoSEQ multiplex PCR, and TCRdb kept only the in-frame ones, dropping some. Among some 370,000 clones, almost 90% were seen once, and the ten largest hold 5% to 8.5%. The sequenced material came from peripheral blood. These receptors all stem from a man younger than 35 with active or convalescent COVID-19.

The chain recombines TRBV5-1 with TRBJ2-5, with D possibly TRBD2 on 5 matching bases. CDR1 and CDR2 (germline): SGHRS, YFSETQ. This CDR3 contains 15 residues. Trimming left V 2 bases short and J 9 bases short, with 20 bases between. The CDR3 sequence is CASSLEDGLREAQYF. The CDR3 DNA is TGCGCCAGCAGCTTAGAAGACGGACTCCGTGAGGCCCAGTACTTC.

V usage is TRBV29-1 and J usage is TRBJ1-1; TRBD1 matches at 10 bases. This CDR3 comprises 15 residues. The V segment lost 6 bases and the J segment 0 bases; nucleotides outside the gene matches: 7. The germline gives CDR1 SQVTM, CDR2 ANQGSEA. The DNA for the CDR3 is TGCAGCGTGAGCGGGGACAGGGGAGTGAACACTGAAGCTTTCTTT. It yields the protein CSVSGDRGVNTEAFF.

Only a few counts were recorded for this clone. The gene calls are TRBV6-2 or TRBV6-3 and TRBJ2-1, with D possibly being TRBD1 (7 bases). Trimming stripped 6 bases from V and 5 bases from J, with 17 bases between. This CDR3 spans 15 amino acids. Germline lookup yields CDR1 MNHEY and CDR2 SVGEGT. The CDR3, as DNA: TGTGCCAGCAGCCGGAGGGGGCATGAAGACAATGAGCAGTTCTTC. The encoded protein is CASSRRGHEDNEQFF.

This rearrangement joins TRBV28 to TRBJ1-5; D remains ambiguous. Trimming removed 3 bases at V and 2 bases at J, with 11 bases between. The germline V gene has CDR1 MDHEN and CDR2 SYDVKM. The CDR3 loop spans 15 amino acids. The CDR3 protein is CASSFQSGGNQPQHF. The CDR3 nucleotides read TGTGCCAGCAGTTTTCAATCCGGGGGCAATCAGCCCCAGCATTTT.

The rearrangement uses TRBV9 and TRBJ2-7, with 9 positions matching TRBD1. The junction had 2 bases not matched to a gene; V was cut back by 3 bases and J by 4 bases. This CDR3 is built from 13 residues. Germline V gene lookup returns CDR1 SGDLS and CDR2 YYNGEE. This chain's CDR3 is CASSGTGDYEQYF. For the CDR3, the DNA is TGTGCCAGCAGCGGGACAGGGGATTACGAGCAGTACTTC. The full variable domain, completed using reference TRBV9 and TRBJ2-7, is DSGVTQTPKHLITATGQRVTLRCSPRSGDLSVYWYQQSLDQGLQFLIQYYNGEERAKGNILERFSAQQFPDLHSELNLSSLELGDSALYFCASSGTGDYEQYFGPGTRLTVT.

This clone appeared a few times. The chain couples TRBV6-2 or TRBV6-3 to TRBJ2-1, with 12 bases that match TRBD1. Germline CDR1 is MNHEY and CDR2 is SVGEGT. The CDR3 length is 14 residues. V lost 5 bases and J lost 8; bases outside the gene matches: 4. The CDR3 loop is CASSLGTGGYEQFF. The CDR3 DNA is TGTGCCAGCAGTCTCGGGACAGGGGGCTATGAGCAGTTCTTC.

The chain joins TRBV28 to TRBJ1-2; TRBD1 matches 9 bases. Germline V lookup: CDR1 MDHEN, CDR2 SYDVKM. Losses at the gene ends were 7 bases for V and 10 bases for J; bases not matched to a gene: 7. This CDR3 is 12 amino acids long. Here the CDR3 DNA reads TGTGCCAGCACTTCGGACAGGGGACCCTACACCTTC. It is translated as CASTSDRGPYTF.

The chain couples TRBV6-2 or TRBV6-3 to TRBJ1-4; D call uncertain. The V end was cut by 7 bases, the J end by 7 bases, with 13 bases between. The CDR3 runs 13 residues. Germline values: CDR1 MNHEY, CDR2 SVGEGT. The CDR3 loop is CASKYSRSEKLFF. CDR3 bases: TGTGCCAGCAAGTACTCGAGAAGTGAAAAACTGTTTTTT.

The genes are TRBV4-2 and TRBJ2-3; 14 bases align to TRBD2. Germline V CDR1 and CDR2: LGHNA, YNFKEQ. This CDR3 has 17 amino acids. The V segment lost 0 bases and the J segment 7 bases; nucleotides outside the gene matches: 6. CDR3 sequence: CASSQDRTSGGPNTQYF. The DNA for the CDR3 is TGTGCCAGCAGCCAAGATAGGACTAGCGGGGGGCCCAATACGCAGTATTTT.

The chain employs TRBV28 and TRBJ1-1; D is unresolved. CDR3 length: 16 residues. Trimming cost V 5 bases and J 2 bases, with 18 bases left between them. CDR1 MDHEN and CDR2 SYDVKM come from the germline V gene. Here the CDR3 DNA reads TGTGCCAGCAGTCCACGGGGTTCTACTGGTAACACTGAAGCTTTCTTT. The encoded protein is CASSPRGSTGNTEAFF.

The chain has TRBV9 and TRBJ2-1; 9 bases agree with TRBD2. Per germline, CDR1 SGDLS and CDR2 YYNGEE. This CDR3 has 18 amino acids. The V gene end was trimmed by 0 bases and the J gene end by 0 bases; junction bases not matched to a gene: 7. In nucleotides, the CDR3 is TGTGCCAGCAGCGTAGTTAGCGGGGGCCTAAGCTCCTACAATGAGCAGTTCTTC. It specifies CASSVVSGGLSSYNEQFF.

The chain has TRBV19 and TRBJ2-2; 16 bases fit TRBD2. Germline assignment: CDR1 LNHDA and CDR2 SQIVND (reference sequence). The trim removed 6 bases at V and 6 bases at J, leaving 7 bases unmatched. The CDR3 is 17 amino acids. The CDR3, as DNA: TGTGCCAGTAGAACCGGGACTAGCGGGAGGGCCTCCGGGGAGCTGTTTTTT. As protein: CASRTGTSGRASGELFF.

J is TRBJ1-1 and V is TRBV2, with TRBD1 as a possible D gene (5 bases). The V end lost 7 bases, the J end lost 9 bases, and 12 bases lay between the germline ends. The germline gives CDR1 SNHLY, CDR2 FYNNEI. CDR3 length: 11 residues. CDR3 residues: CASIRARQAFF. CDR3 DNA sequence: TGTGCCAGCATCAGGGCCCGACAAGCTTTCTTT.

V is TRBV4-1 and J is TRBJ2-7, with a tentative D call TRBD1 (7 bases). This CDR3 is built from 15 residues. Germline CDR1 and CDR2: MGHRA and YSYEKL. V was clipped by 1 base and J by 6 bases, with 16 bases between them. The CDR3 bases are TGCGCCAGCAGCCAAGGGAGGGGGCCAGGGAGCGAGCAGTACTTC. Protein sequence: CASSQGRGPGSEQYF.

The V gene is TRBV6-4, the J gene TRBJ1-2; D possibly corresponds to TRBD1 (5 bases). Deletions cut 2 bases from V and 5 bases from J, with 9 bases between. The CDR3 is 13 amino acids. The germline CDR1 and CDR2 sequences are MRHNA and SNTAGT. Written as DNA, the CDR3 is TGTGCCAGCAGTGACGAGCCAGGGTATGGCTACACCTTC. Its translation is CASSDEPGYGYTF.

The CDR3 here is CASSVGEGGYGYTF. The CDR3, as DNA: TGTGCCAGCAGCGTGGGGGAAGGGGGCTATGGCTACACCTTC. The rearrangement links TRBV9 to TRBJ1-2, with D tentatively TRBD1 (6 bases). The V gene's germline CDR1 is SGDLS and CDR2 YYNGEE. V lost 2 bases, J lost 4 bases, and 12 bases lay in between. This CDR3 spans 14 amino acids.

The chain combines TRBV6-4 with TRBJ2-2, with 14 bases identical to TRBD2. The germline gives CDR1 MRHNA, CDR2 SNTAGT. The CDR3 is made up of 16 amino acids. V lost 0 bases, J lost 6 bases, and 0 bases stayed unmatched. In DNA form, the CDR3 reads TGTGCCAGCAGTGACTCGACTAGCGGGAGGGCCGGGGAGCTGTTTTTT. It codes for CASSDSTSGRAGELFF.

The chain has TRBV18 and TRBJ2-7; D ambiguous. The germline CDR1 and CDR2 sequences are KGHSH and LQKENI. The CDR3 length is 14 residues. Trimming left V 0 bases short and J 0 bases short, with 6 bases between. CDR3 residues: CASSPPWSSYEQYF. For the CDR3, the DNA is TGTGCCAGCTCACCACCTTGGAGCTCCTACGAGCAGTACTTC.

The J gene is TRBJ1-6, the V gene TRBV7-2; 7 positions agree with TRBD1. The CDR3 contains 16 residues. The germline V gene encodes CDR1 SGHTA and CDR2 FQGNSA. Unmatched junction bases numbered 10, after V lost 1 base and J lost 10 bases. CDR3 loop: CASSLGLGTVQSPLHF. CDR3 bases: TGTGCCAGCAGCTTAGGGCTTGGGACAGTACAGTCACCCCTCCACTTT. The full variable domain, rest sourced from reference TRBV7-2 and TRBJ1-6, is GAGVSQSPSNKVTEKGKDVELRCDPISGHTALYWYRQSLGQGLEFLIYFQGNSAPDKSGLPSDRFSAERTGGSVSTLTIQRTQQEDSAVYLCASSLGLGTVQSPLHFGNGTRLTVT.

V is TRBV7-9 and J is TRBJ2-3; tentatively, D is TRBD1 (6 bases). The CDR3 is 17 residues long. The V end lost 5 bases, the J end lost 0 bases, and 18 bases lay between the germline ends. The V gene's germline CDR1 is SEHNR and CDR2 FQNEAQ (reference sequence). DNA for the CDR3: TGTGCCAGCAGCCCGGCAACCGGGACACTCAGCACAGATACGCAGTATTTT. It translates to CASSPATGTLSTDTQYF.

This sequence joins TRBV15 and TRBJ1-4, with a weak D call TRBD1 (6 bases). The germline V and J ends were trimmed by 0 bases and 5 bases, with 10 bases remaining between them. Germline CDR1 and CDR2: LNHNV and YYDKDF (reference sequence). The CDR3 has 15 amino acids. In DNA form, the CDR3 reads TGTGCCACCAGCAGAGAACAGGGATCCAATGAAAAACTGTTTTTT. Translated, it gives CATSREQGSNEKLFF. The variable domain in full, completed from reference TRBV15 and TRBJ1-4, reads DAMVIQNPRYQVTQFGKPVTLSCSQTLNHNVMYWYQQKSSQAPKLLFHYYDKDFNNEADTPDNFQSRRPNTSFCFLDIRSPGLGDTAMYLCATSREQGSNEKLFFGSGTQLSVL.

This chain joins TRBV19 and TRBJ2-1; a weak D match, TRBD2 (7 bases). V was cut by 1 base and J by 5 bases, with 12 bases left in between. This CDR3 has 15 amino acids. Germline-derived CDR1 and CDR2 are LNHDA and SQIVND (reference sequence). The CDR3 loop reads CASSIVGGGDNEQFF. The CDR3 DNA reads as TGTGCCAGTAGTATAGTGGGGGGGGGCGACAATGAGCAGTTCTTC.

The chain uses TRBV24-1 and TRBJ2-1, with D tentatively TRBD1 (5 bases). CDR3 length: 16 residues. V was clipped by 4 bases and J by 6 bases, with 18 bases between them. Germline V gene lookup returns CDR1 KGHDR and CDR2 SFDVKD. CDR3 residues: CATSDPLVQGSNEQFF. CDR3 in DNA: TGTGCCACCAGTGACCCACTGGTGCAGGGAAGCAATGAGCAGTTCTTC.

V usage is TRBV7-2 and J usage is TRBJ2-7, with D maybe TRBD2 (7 bases). From germline, CDR1 is SGHTA and CDR2 FQGNSA. The CDR3 runs 15 residues. The ends were cut back, 7 bases at V and 6 bases at J, with 22 bases in the middle. CDR3 nucleotides: TGTGCCAGCACCCAGAGGCGGGGGCAAGCCTCCGAGCAGTACTTC. It specifies CASTQRRGQASEQYF.

To note about this clone: One end of the junction is discordant with germline, which a read error may explain. The genes are TRBV7-7 and TRBJ2-1, with no clear D. This CDR3 comprises 16 residues. Germline lookup yields CDR1 SSHAT and CDR2 FNYEAQ (reference sequence). CDR3 region: CASSLARASSYNEQFF. The DNA of the CDR3 is TGTGCTAGCAGCTTAGCCCGAGCAAGCTCCTACAATGAGCAGTTCTTC.

DNA for the CDR3: TGCGCCAGCAGCCAAGAGCAGACAGGTGAACTTCGGCAGTACTTC. The encoded protein is CASSQEQTGELRQYF. This chain links TRBV4-3 with TRBJ2-7; a possible D gene is TRBD1 (6 bases). The CDR3 spans 15 residues. Germline assignment: CDR1 LGHNA and CDR2 YSLEER. V was trimmed by 0 bases and J by 9 bases, leaving 18 bases between them.

The chain couples TRBV19 to TRBJ2-7; D might be TRBD1 (6 bases). Germline values: CDR1 LNHDA, CDR2 SQIVND (reference sequence). This CDR3 has 14 amino acids. V lost 3 bases, J lost 3 bases, and 12 bases lay in between. The CDR3 spells CASSIRGQIYEQYF. CDR3 nucleotide sequence: TGTGCCAGTAGTATTCGAGGACAGATCTACGAGCAGTACTTC.

DNA for the CDR3: TGTGCCAGCAGCCGGGGACTAGCGGGTTTTTACAATGAGCAGTTCTTC. As protein: CASSRGLAGFYNEQFF. The chain uses TRBV5-6 and TRBJ2-1, with 12 bases aligning to TRBD2. V shed 4 bases, J shed 4 bases, and the junction held 6 bases outside the gene matches. Germline values: CDR1 SGHDT, CDR2 YYEEEE. This CDR3 comprises 16 residues.

The chain combines TRBV5-5 with TRBJ1-1; TRBD1 matches 9 bases. This CDR3 contains 15 residues. Germline V gene lookup returns CDR1 SGHKS and CDR2 YYEKEE (reference sequence). The V gene end was trimmed by 4 bases and the J gene end by 3 bases; junction bases not matched to a gene: 7. The CDR3 nucleotides are TGTGCCAGCAGCGCCAAACAGGGGGCGGACACTGAAGCTTTCTTT. The encoded protein is CASSAKQGADTEAFF.

This chain joins TRBV20-1 and TRBJ1-2, with D tentatively TRBD1 (5 bases). CDR1 DFQATT and CDR2 SNEGSKA come from the germline V gene (reference sequence). V dropped 3 bases and J dropped 7 bases, with 9 bases sitting between them. The CDR3 length is 11 residues. The CDR3 is CSASGGGGYTF. The DNA of the CDR3 is TGCAGTGCTAGCGGGGGAGGTGGCTACACCTTC.

This chain connects TRBV13 to TRBJ2-2; 9 nucleotides line up with TRBD1. Germline V gene lookup returns CDR1 PRHDT and CDR2 FYEKMQ (reference sequence). The J segment lost 5 bases and the V segment lost 2 bases, leaving 6 bases of the junction unmatched. CDR3 size: 16 residues. This chain's CDR3 is CASSLNPGQGTGELFF. CDR3 nucleotide sequence: TGTGCCAGCAGCTTAAACCCGGGACAGGGAACCGGGGAGCTGTTTTTT. Together with reference TRBV13 and TRBJ2-2, the CDR3 gives the full variable domain: AAGVIQSPRHLIKEKRETATLKCYPIPRHDTVYWYQQGPGQDPQFLISFYEKMQSDKGSIPDRFSAQQFSDYHSELNMSSLELGDSALYFCASSLNPGQGTGELFFGEGSRLTVL.

The gene calls are TRBV19 and TRBJ1-1, with a weak D call TRBD1 (6 bases). The CDR3 covers 14 residues. CDR1 LNHDA and CDR2 SQIVND come from the germline V gene (reference sequence). V dropped 3 bases and J dropped 1 base, with 9 bases sitting between them. CDR3 sequence reads: CASSIGRGNTEAFF. In DNA, the CDR3 is TGTGCCAGTAGTATCGGCAGGGGGAACACTGAAGCTTTCTTT.